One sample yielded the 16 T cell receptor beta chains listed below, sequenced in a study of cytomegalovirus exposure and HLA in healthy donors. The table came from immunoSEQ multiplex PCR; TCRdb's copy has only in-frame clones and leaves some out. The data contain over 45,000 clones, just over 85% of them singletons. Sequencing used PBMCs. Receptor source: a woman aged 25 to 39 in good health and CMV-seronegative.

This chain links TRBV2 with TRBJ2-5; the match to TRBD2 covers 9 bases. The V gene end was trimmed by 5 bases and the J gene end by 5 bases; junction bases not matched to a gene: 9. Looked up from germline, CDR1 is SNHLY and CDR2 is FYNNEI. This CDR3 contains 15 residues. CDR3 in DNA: TGTGCCAGCAGTCCGACTAGCGGCACCGGGGAGACCCAGTACTTC. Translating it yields CASSPTSGTGETQYF. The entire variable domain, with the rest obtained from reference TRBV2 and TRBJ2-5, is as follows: EPEVTQTPSHQVTQMGQEVILRCVPISNHLYFYWYRQILGQKVEFLVSFYNNEISEKSEIFDDQFSVERPDGSNFTLKIRSTKLEDSAMYFCASSPTSGTGETQYFGPGTRLLVL.

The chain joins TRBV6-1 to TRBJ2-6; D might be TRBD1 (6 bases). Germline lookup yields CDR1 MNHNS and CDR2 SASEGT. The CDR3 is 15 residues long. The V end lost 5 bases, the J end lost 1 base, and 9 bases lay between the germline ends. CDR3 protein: CASSTRGSGANVLTF. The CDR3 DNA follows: TGTGCCAGCAGTACTAGGGGGTCTGGGGCCAACGTCCTGACTTTC.

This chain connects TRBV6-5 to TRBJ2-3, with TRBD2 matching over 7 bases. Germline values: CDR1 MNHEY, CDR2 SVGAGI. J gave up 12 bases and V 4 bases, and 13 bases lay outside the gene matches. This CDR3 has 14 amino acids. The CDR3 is CASSSTFGEREQYF. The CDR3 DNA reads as TGTGCCAGCAGTTCCACCTTTGGGGAGCGGGAACAGTATTTT.

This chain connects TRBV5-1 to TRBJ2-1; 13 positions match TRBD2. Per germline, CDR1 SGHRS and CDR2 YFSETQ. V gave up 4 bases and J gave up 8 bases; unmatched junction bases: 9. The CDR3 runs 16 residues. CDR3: CASSPLLAGGPDEQFF. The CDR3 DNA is TGCGCCAGCAGCCCTCTACTAGCGGGAGGGCCCGATGAGCAGTTCTTC.

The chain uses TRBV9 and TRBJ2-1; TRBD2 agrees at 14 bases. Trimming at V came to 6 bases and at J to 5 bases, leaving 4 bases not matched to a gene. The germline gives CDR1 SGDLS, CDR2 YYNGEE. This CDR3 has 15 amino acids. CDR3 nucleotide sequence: TGTGCCAGCAACCCGACTAGCGGGAGGGACAATGAGCAGTTCTTC. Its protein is CASNPTSGRDNEQFF.

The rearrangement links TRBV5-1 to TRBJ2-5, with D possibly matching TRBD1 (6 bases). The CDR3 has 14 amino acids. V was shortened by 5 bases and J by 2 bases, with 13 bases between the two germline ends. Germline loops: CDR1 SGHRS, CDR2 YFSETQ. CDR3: CASRVQTGQETQYF. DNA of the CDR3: TGCGCCAGCAGGGTACAGACAGGTCAAGAGACCCAGTACTTC.

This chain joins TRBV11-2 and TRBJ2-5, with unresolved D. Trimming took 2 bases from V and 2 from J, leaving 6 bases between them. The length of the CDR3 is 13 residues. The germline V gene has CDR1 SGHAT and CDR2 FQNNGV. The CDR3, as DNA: TGTGCCAGCAGCTTAAGAGTACAAGAGACCCAGTACTTC. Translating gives CASSLRVQETQYF.

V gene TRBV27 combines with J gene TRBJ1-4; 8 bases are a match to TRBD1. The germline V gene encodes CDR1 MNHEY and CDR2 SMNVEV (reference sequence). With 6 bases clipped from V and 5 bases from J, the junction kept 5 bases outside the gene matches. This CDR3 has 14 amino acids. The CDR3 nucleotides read TGTGCCAGCAGCTCCGACAGGGGAAATGAAAAACTGTTTTTT. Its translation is CASSSDRGNEKLFF.

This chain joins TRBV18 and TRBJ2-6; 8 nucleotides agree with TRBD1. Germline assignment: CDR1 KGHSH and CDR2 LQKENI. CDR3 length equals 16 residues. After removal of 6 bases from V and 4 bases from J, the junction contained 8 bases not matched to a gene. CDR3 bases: TGTGCCAGCTCCCCAACAGGGGGATCCGGGGCCAACGTCCTGACTTTC. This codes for CASSPTGGSGANVLTF.

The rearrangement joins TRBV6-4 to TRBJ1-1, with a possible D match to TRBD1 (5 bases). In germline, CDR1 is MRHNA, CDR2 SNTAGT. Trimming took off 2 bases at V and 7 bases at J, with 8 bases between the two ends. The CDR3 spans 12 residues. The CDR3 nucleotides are TGTGCCAGCAGTGACAAGCAGGGTGAAGCTTTCTTT. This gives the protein CASSDKQGEAFF.

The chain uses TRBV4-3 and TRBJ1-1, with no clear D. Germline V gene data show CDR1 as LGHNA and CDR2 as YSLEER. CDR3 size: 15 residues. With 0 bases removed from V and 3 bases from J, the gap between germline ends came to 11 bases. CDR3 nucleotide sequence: TGCGCCAGCAGCCAAGATGCCCGGGTGCACACTGAAGCTTTCTTT. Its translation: CASSQDARVHTEAFF.

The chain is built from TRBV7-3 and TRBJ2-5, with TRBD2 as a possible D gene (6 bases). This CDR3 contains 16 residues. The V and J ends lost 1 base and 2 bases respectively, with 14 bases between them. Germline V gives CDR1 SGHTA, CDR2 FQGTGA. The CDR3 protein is CASSLNPGRPQETQYF. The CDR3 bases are TGTGCCAGCAGCTTAAATCCAGGGAGGCCGCAAGAGACCCAGTACTTC.

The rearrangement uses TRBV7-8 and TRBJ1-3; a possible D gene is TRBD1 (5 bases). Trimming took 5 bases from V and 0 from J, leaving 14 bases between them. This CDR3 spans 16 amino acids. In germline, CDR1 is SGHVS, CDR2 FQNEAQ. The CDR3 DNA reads TGTGCCAGCAGCGCAGGGTTGGCTATCTCTGGAAACACCATATATTTT. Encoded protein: CASSAGLAISGNTIYF.

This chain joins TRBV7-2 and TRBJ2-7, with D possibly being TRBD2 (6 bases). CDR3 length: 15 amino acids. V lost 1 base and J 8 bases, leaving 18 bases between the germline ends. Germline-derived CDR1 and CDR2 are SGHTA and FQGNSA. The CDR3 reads CASSLEAGRRGKQYF. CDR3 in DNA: TGTGCCAGCAGCTTAGAGGCAGGGAGGAGGGGCAAGCAGTACTTC.

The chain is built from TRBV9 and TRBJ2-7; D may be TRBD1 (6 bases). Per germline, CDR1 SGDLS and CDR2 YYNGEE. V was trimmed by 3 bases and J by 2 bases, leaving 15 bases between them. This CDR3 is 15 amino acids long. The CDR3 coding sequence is TGTGCCAGCAGCGGAAGAGACAGGTCCCCCTACGAGCAGTACTTC. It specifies CASSGRDRSPYEQYF.

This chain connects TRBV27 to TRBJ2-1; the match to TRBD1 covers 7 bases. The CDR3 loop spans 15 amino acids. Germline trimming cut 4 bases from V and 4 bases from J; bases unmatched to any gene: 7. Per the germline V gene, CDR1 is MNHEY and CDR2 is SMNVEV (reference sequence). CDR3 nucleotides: TGTGCCAGCAGTTCTCAGGGGGTTGGGTACAATGAGCAGTTCTTC. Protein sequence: CASSSQGVGYNEQFF.